One and the same sample provided the 28 T cell receptor beta chains below, sequenced in a study of T cell repertoires in cytomegalovirus infection. These receptors' targets are unknown. TCRdb ran MiXCR on the reads and lists one entry per CDR3 protein. The data show 650,000 to 900,000 distinct CDR3 sequences, under 35% seen once. Sequenced here: cultured CD8+ T cells from PBMCs, sampled from culture after CMV antigen stimulation. The source is a human donor in good health (CMV status not recorded). Some clones in this sample may be carry-over from other donors' samples.

V usage is TRBV7-2 and J usage is TRBJ1-2; no definite D call. The germline V gene has CDR1 SGHTA and CDR2 FQGNSA. This CDR3 contains 12 residues. With 0 bases removed from V and 8 bases from J, the gap between germline ends came to 7 bases. The CDR3 here is CASSLALDGYTF. In DNA form, the CDR3 reads TGTGCCAGCAGCTTAGCGCTAGACGGCTACACCTTC.

This clonotype was seen a few times. The rearrangement links TRBV4-2 to TRBJ1-1, with 7 positions matching TRBD1. Trimming cost V 7 bases and J 0 bases; bases outside gene matches: 5. CDR3 length: 14 amino acids. Germline V lookup: CDR1 LGHNA, CDR2 YNFKEQ. For the CDR3, the DNA is TGTGCCAGCACTACACAGGGGATGAACACTGAAGCTTTCTTT. It specifies CASTTQGMNTEAFF.

In the case of this clonotype: This could be a read error, since a much larger clone is one nucleotide away. The chain has TRBV7-4 and TRBJ2-5, with D possibly TRBD2 on 7 matching bases. Per germline, CDR1 SGHVT and CDR2 SQSDAQ. The CDR3 spans 14 residues. CDR3 coding DNA: TGTGCCAGCAGCTTAGGCGGGGGCGCGTGGACCCAGCACTTC. Its protein is CASSLGGGAWTQHF.

This clonotype was observed a few times. The chain recombines TRBV20-1 with TRBJ2-2; D gene uncertain. Germline lookup yields CDR1 DFQATT and CDR2 SNEGSKA (reference sequence). The length of the CDR3 is 13 residues. V was trimmed by 0 bases and J by 8 bases, leaving 10 bases between them. The CDR3 nucleotides are TGCAGTGCTAGAGACCTCCGGCTGGGGGAGCTGTTTTTT. Protein: CSARDLRLGELFF.

In regard to this clonotype: One end of the junction does not line up with germline, which may come from a read error. The rearrangement links TRBV27 to TRBJ1-1, with D unresolved. This CDR3 is 13 amino acids long. In germline, CDR1 is MNHEY, CDR2 SMNVEV (reference sequence). The CDR3 loop reads CASSFLVNTESFF. CDR3 coding DNA: TGTGCCAGCAGTTTTTTAGTGAACACTGAATCTTTCTTT.

This clonotype was seen only a few times. This CDR3 reads CASSPIYEDTEAFF. The CDR3 bases are TGTGCCAGCAGCCCGATCTATGAGGACACTGAAGCTTTCTTT. The chain has TRBV7-2 and TRBJ1-1, with D unresolved. V lost 5 bases to trimming and J lost 3 bases, with 13 bases between them. In germline, CDR1 is SGHTA, CDR2 FQGNSA. CDR3 length: 14 residues.

The CDR3 reads CASKVGAQETQYF. The CDR3 DNA follows: TGTGCCAGCAAGGTGGGGGCCCAAGAGACCCAGTACTTC. The J gene is TRBJ2-5, the V gene TRBV6-1, with a possible D match to TRBD1 (6 bases). With 7 bases removed from V and 1 base from J, the gap between germline ends came to 10 bases. Germline V gene sequence: CDR1 MNHNS, CDR2 SASEGT. This CDR3 has 13 amino acids.

The chain combines TRBV7-9 with TRBJ2-2; TRBD1 matches at 11 bases. CDR3 length: 19 amino acids. J was trimmed by 0 bases and V by 4 bases; bases with no gene match: 10. The germline CDR1 and CDR2 sequences are SEHNR and FQNEAQ (reference sequence). DNA for the CDR3: TGTGCCAGCAGCTCCTCCGGGACAGGGGGTGGCCCGAACACCGGGGAGCTGTTTTTT. Its protein is CASSSSGTGGGPNTGELFF. Full variable domain (missing parts from reference TRBV7-9 and TRBJ2-2): DTGVSQNPRHKITKRGQNVTFRCDPISEHNRLYWYRQTLGQGPEFLTYFQNEAQLEKSRLLSDRFSAERPKGSFSTLEIQRTEQGDSAMYLCASSSSGTGGGPNTGELFFGEGSRLTVL.

This clonotype was counted only a few times. The chain employs TRBV27 and TRBJ2-5, with 9 bases identical to TRBD2. V was clipped by 4 bases and J by 6 bases; unmatched bases: 9. The CDR3 is made up of 15 amino acids. Per germline, CDR1 MNHEY and CDR2 SMNVEV (reference sequence). The CDR3: CASSSGGGAKQTQYF. The CDR3, as DNA: TGTGCCAGCAGTTCTGGCGGGGGGGCTAAACAGACCCAGTACTTC.

This clonotype was seen ten or more times. This sequence joins TRBV7-9 and TRBJ2-5; the D gene could be TRBD1 or TRBD2 (5 bases each). V lost 0 bases and J lost 4, with 9 bases in between. Germline CDR1 and CDR2: SEHNR and FQNEAQ (reference sequence). This CDR3 region has 14 residues. The CDR3 region has the DNA TGTGCCAGCAGCTTAGCAGGGGACCCAGAGACCCAGTACTTC. Its translation: CASSLAGDPETQYF.

This clonotype was counted a few times. The CDR3 DNA reads TGTGCCAGCAGCTTAGAATTTAGCGGGGGGGCGAATGAGCAGTTCTTC. This translates into CASSLEFSGGANEQFF. This chain connects TRBV11-2 to TRBJ2-1; 11 bases map to TRBD2. V shed 0 bases, J shed 7 bases, and the junction held 5 bases outside the gene matches. The CDR3 length is 16 residues. Germline CDR1 SGHAT, CDR2 FQNNGV.

The J gene is TRBJ1-1, the V gene TRBV6-5; 9 bases line up with TRBD1. The J segment lost 0 bases and the V segment lost 2 bases, leaving 10 bases of the junction unmatched. In germline, CDR1 is MNHEY, CDR2 SVGAGI. The CDR3 length is 18 residues. For the CDR3, the DNA is TGTGCCAGCAGTTACAACCGGGACAGGGACCCCATGAACACTGAAGCTTTCTTT. Residues: CASSYNRDRDPMNTEAFF.

This clonotype came up many times. The chain couples TRBV7-2 to TRBJ1-2; no firm D call. CDR1 is SGHTA and CDR2 is FQGNSA in the germline V gene. V dropped 1 base and J dropped 2 bases, with 8 bases sitting between them. The CDR3 runs 14 residues. CDR3 loop: CASSLDRRNYGYTF. The CDR3 coding sequence is TGTGCCAGCAGCTTAGATCGTCGGAACTATGGCTACACCTTC.

CDR3 residues: CSARGAGSTEAFF. CDR3 DNA sequence: TGCAGTGCTAGGGGGGCGGGGAGCACTGAAGCTTTCTTT. V and J are TRBV20-1 and TRBJ1-1; D possibly corresponds to TRBD1 (6 bases). Trimming took off 3 bases at V and 4 bases at J, with 12 bases between the two ends. The CDR3 loop spans 13 amino acids. Germline V gene lookup returns CDR1 DFQATT and CDR2 SNEGSKA (reference sequence).

Ten or more counts support this clonotype. The CDR3 region has the DNA TGTGCCAGCAGGGACCGGGACAGGGACTACGAGCAGTACGTC. Amino acid sequence: CASRDRDRDYEQYV. J is TRBJ2-7 and V is TRBV6-2 or TRBV6-3; the match to TRBD1 covers 9 bases. Germline V CDR1 and CDR2: MNHEY, SVGEGT. The V and J ends lost 6 bases and 3 bases, in that order; junction bases with no gene match: 6. The CDR3 sequence is 14 residues long.

This clonotype turned up a few times. The chain joins TRBV6-2 or TRBV6-3 to TRBJ1-1; D call uncertain. Germline CDR1 and CDR2: MNHEY and SVGEGT. V lost 4 bases to trimming and J lost 8 bases, with 14 bases between them. This CDR3 is built from 13 residues. CDR3 DNA sequence: TGTGCCAGCAGTTCCGGAACCCGAGTGGAAGCTTTCTTT. Translation gives CASSSGTRVEAFF.

The table lists this clonotype with a few counts. V usage is TRBV19 and J usage is TRBJ1-1, with TRBD1 as a possible D gene (6 bases). Looked up from germline, CDR1 is LNHDA and CDR2 is SQIVND (reference sequence). Trimming took off 4 bases at V and 2 bases at J, with 14 bases between the two ends. This CDR3 spans 15 amino acids. The CDR3 DNA is TGTGCCAGTAGTACCATGGACAGACCTAACACTGAAGCTTTCTTT. It encodes CASSTMDRPNTEAFF. Based on the CDR3 plus reference TRBV19 and TRBJ1-1, the full variable domain is DGGITQSPKYLFRKEGQNVTLSCEQNLNHDAMYWYRQDPGQGLRLIYYSQIVNDFQKGDIAEGYSVSREKKESFPLTVTSAQKNPTAFYLCASSTMDRPNTEAFFGQGTRLTVV.

This chain uses TRBV29-1 with TRBJ1-2; D remains ambiguous. CDR3 size: 11 residues. The germline V and J ends were trimmed by 4 bases and 5 bases, with 8 bases remaining between them. CDR1 SQVTM and CDR2 ANQGSEA come from the germline V gene. The CDR3 reads CSVAQVYGYTF. Here the CDR3 DNA reads TGCAGCGTTGCCCAGGTGTATGGCTACACCTTC.

The chain combines TRBV5-1 with TRBJ1-5; a weak D match, TRBD1 (5 bases). This CDR3 has 14 amino acids. The germline V gene has CDR1 SGHRS and CDR2 YFSETQ. Between the trimmed V and J ends, which lost 4 bases and 7 bases, there was a span of 15 bases. The CDR3 protein is CASSPGGSGQPQHF. In DNA, the CDR3 is TGCGCCAGCAGCCCGGGGGGGAGTGGGCAGCCCCAGCATTTT.

This clonotype has a count of ten or more. CDR3 coding DNA: TGCGCCAGCAGCCAAGATAGTTGGACAGGGAGTGGAGAGACCCAGTACTTC. Its translation is CASSQDSWTGSGETQYF. The chain joins TRBV4-3 to TRBJ2-5, with 8 bases lining up with TRBD1. Losses at the gene ends were 0 bases for V and 4 bases for J; bases not matched to a gene: 10. Germline assignment: CDR1 LGHNA and CDR2 YSLEER. CDR3 length: 17 residues.

There are a few counts of this clonotype. V is TRBV6-5 and J is TRBJ2-3; TRBD1 agrees at 8 bases. J gave up 2 bases and V 8 bases, and 9 bases lay outside the gene matches. The CDR3 totals 15 residues. The V gene's germline CDR1 is MNHEY and CDR2 SVGAGI. The CDR3 here is CASRKRDRYTDTQYF. CDR3 in DNA: TGTGCCAGCCGAAAAAGGGACAGGTACACAGATACGCAGTATTTT.

This clonotype has ten or more counts. One junction end does not reproduce the germline sequence, and a read error may be involved. The chain employs TRBV7-3 and TRBJ1-1, with 11 bases matching TRBD1. The CDR3 spans 14 residues. Germline CDR1 is SGHTA and CDR2 is FQGTGA. CDR3 in DNA: TGCGCCAGCAGCTCCGGGACAGGGGGCACTGAAGCTTTCTTT. This encodes CASSSGTGGTEAFF.

The chain couples TRBV7-2 to TRBJ1-1; D ambiguous. The germline CDR1 and CDR2 sequences are SGHTA and FQGNSA. V was pared by 4 bases and J by 10 bases, with 13 bases between. This CDR3 is built from 12 residues. For the CDR3, the DNA is TGTGCCAGCAGCTCAGGCCTGGGGAGAGCTTTCTTT. Amino acid sequence: CASSSGLGRAFF.

The CDR3 coding sequence is TGCGCCAGCAGCCAAGTGACGACAGGGGCCACTGAAGCTTTCTTT. The encoded protein is CASSQVTTGATEAFF. J is TRBJ1-1 and V is TRBV4-1, with TRBD1 matching over 8 bases. The CDR3 spans 15 residues. J was trimmed by 4 bases and V by 1 base; bases with no gene match: 5. Germline CDR1 and CDR2: MGHRA and YSYEKL.

This chain's CDR3 is CASSTGPRAYEQYV. The DNA for the CDR3 is TGTGCCAGCAGTACCGGGCCGAGAGCCTACGAGCAGTACGTC. The rearrangement joins TRBV2 to TRBJ2-7; D gene ambiguous. The V and J ends lost 5 bases and 2 bases respectively, with 13 bases between them. Germline V gene sequence: CDR1 SNHLY, CDR2 FYNNEI. The CDR3 is 14 amino acids.

This chain connects TRBV12-5 to TRBJ2-5; no reliable D call. Looked up from germline, CDR1 is LGHNT and CDR2 is FRNRAP. CDR3 length equals 15 residues. The V gene lost 3 bases and the J gene lost 2 bases, with 13 bases spanning the gap. For the CDR3, the DNA is TGTGCTAGTGGTTTATCCCGAATGAGACAAGAGACCCAGTACTTC. It yields the protein CASGLSRMRQETQYF.

Note on this clonotype: Being one base from a much bigger clone, this may be a read error. The chain combines TRBV7-8 with TRBJ2-7, with TRBD1 identical over 7 bases. With 1 base clipped from V and 3 bases from J, the junction kept 15 bases outside the gene matches. Germline lookup yields CDR1 SGHVS and CDR2 FQNEAQ. This CDR3 has 18 amino acids. The chain's CDR3 is CASSLERSLGQEIYEQYF. The CDR3 DNA is TGTGCCAGCAGCTTAGAGAGGTCGCTAGGACAGGAGATCTACGAGCAGTACTTC.

V is TRBV12-3 or TRBV12-4 and J is TRBJ2-4; no clear D. The V gene lost 11 bases and the J gene lost 1 base, with 18 bases spanning the gap. The CDR3 is 15 amino acids. CDR3: CACKRGLEAKNIQYF. The CDR3 DNA reads as TGTGCCTGCAAGCGTGGGCTGGAGGCCAAAAACATTCAGTACTTC.